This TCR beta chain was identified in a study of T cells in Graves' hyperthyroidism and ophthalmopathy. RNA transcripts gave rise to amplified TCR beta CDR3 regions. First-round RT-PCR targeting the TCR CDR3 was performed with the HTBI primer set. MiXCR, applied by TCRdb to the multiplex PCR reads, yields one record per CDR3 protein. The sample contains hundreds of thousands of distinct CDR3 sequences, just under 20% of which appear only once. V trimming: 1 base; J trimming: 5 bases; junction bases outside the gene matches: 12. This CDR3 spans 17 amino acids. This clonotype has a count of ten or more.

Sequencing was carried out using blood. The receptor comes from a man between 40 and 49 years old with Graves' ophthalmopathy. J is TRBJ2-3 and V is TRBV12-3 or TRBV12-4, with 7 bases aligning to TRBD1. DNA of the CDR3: TGTGCCAGCAGTTTAGAGGGGGCGACCACTAATATAGATACGCAGTATTTT. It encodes CASSLEGATTNIDTQYF.